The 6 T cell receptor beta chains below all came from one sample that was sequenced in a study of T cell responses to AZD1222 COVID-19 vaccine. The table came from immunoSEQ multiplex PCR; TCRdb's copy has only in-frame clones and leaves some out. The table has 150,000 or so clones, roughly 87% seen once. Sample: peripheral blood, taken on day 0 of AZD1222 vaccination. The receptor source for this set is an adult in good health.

The CDR3 protein is CASSQYPGTSNEQFF. CDR3 coding DNA: TGTGCCAGCAGCCAATATCCGGGGACTAGCAATGAGCAGTTCTTC. The J gene is TRBJ2-1, the V gene TRBV6-4, with 8 positions matching TRBD2. The CDR3 has 15 amino acids. CDR1 is MRHNA, CDR2 SNTAGT, per germline. V gave up 6 bases and J gave up 6 bases; unmatched junction bases: 10.

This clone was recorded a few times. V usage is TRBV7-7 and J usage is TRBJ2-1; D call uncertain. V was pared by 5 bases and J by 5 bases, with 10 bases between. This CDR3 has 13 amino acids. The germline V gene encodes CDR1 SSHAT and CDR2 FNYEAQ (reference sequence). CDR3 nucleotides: TGTGCCAGCAGCCCCGATACCCACAATGAGCAGTTCTTC. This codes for CASSPDTHNEQFF. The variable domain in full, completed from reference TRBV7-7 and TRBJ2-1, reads GAGVSQSPRYKVTKRGQDVTLRCDPISSHATLYWYQQALGQGPEFLTYFNYEAQPDKSGLPSDRFSAERPEGSISTLTIQRTEQRDSAMYRCASSPDTHNEQFFGPGTRLTVL.

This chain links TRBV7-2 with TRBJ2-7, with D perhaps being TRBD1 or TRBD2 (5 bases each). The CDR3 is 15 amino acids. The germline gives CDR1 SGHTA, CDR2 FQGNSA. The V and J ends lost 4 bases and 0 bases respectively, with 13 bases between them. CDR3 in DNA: TGTGCCAGCAGCTACCGGGGACGAACCTCCTACGAGCAGTACTTC. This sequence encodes CASSYRGRTSYEQYF.

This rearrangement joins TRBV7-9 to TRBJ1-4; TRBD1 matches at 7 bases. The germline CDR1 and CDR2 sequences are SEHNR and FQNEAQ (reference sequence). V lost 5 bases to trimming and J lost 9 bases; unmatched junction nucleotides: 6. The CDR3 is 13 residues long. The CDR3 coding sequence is TGTGCCAGCAGCCAGGGGGACAGCCAAAAACTGTTTTTT. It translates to CASSQGDSQKLFF.

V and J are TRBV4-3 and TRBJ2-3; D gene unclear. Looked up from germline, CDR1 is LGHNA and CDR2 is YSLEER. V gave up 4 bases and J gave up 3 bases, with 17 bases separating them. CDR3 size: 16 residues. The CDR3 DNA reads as TGCGCCAGCAGCCCCGACCAAGGAATCCTGACAGATACGCAGTATTTT. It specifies CASSPDQGILTDTQYF.

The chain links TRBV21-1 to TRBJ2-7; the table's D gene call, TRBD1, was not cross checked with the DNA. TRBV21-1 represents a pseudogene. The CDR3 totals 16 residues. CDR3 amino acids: CASPKGGQGISYEQYF. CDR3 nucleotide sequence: TGTGCCAGCCCCAAGGGCGGACAGGGTATTAGCTACGAGCAGTACTTC.